This is a list of T cell receptor beta chains from one sample in a study of blood T cells in healthy people across ages. TCRdb analysed the 5' RACE reads with MiXCR anew, one entry per CDR3 protein. The repertoire holds more than 900,000 distinct CDR3 sequences, with about 28% as singletons. In addition, the sample was reused for a study of T cells of mothers and their children.

The sample was blood. The receptors come from a middle-aged woman in good health. The CDR3 runs from the conserved cysteine through the conserved F or W. The D gene is left open where the match is weak. The size entry is marked missing in some rows and otherwise reads once, few, many or a size class.

D gene: NA
clone size: NA
J gene: TRBJ1-2
V gene: TRBV20-1
CDR3 protein: CSARDGLVGETTF
CDR3 DNA: TGCAGTGCTAGAGATGGGTTAGTTGGCGAGACCACCTTC

D gene: NA
clone size: many
J gene: TRBJ2-5
V gene: TRBV6-6
CDR3 protein: CASSYGNQGTQYF
CDR3 DNA: TGTGCCAGCAGTTATGGCAATCAGGGGACCCAGTACTTC

D gene: NA
clone size: NA
J gene: TRBJ2-3
V gene: TRBV9
CDR3 protein: CASSAGQPDTQYF
CDR3 DNA: TGTGCCAGCAGCGCGGGACAACCCGATACGCAGTATTTT

D gene: NA
clone size: NA
J gene: TRBJ1-4
V gene: TRBV12-3/TRBV12-4
CDR3 protein: CASSPNREKLFF
CDR3 DNA: TGTGCCAGCAGTCCGAACCGTGAAAAACTGTTTTTT

D gene: NA
clone size: many
J gene: TRBJ2-7
V gene: TRBV4-3
CDR3 protein: CASSQDRQGGTYEQYF
CDR3 DNA: TGCGCCAGCAGCCAAGATCGGCAGGGGGGTACCTACGAGCAGTACTTC

D gene: TRBD2
clone size: few
J gene: TRBJ2-7
V gene: TRBV20-1
CDR3 protein: CSARGTARGGHDEQYF
CDR3 DNA: TGCAGTGCTAGGGGCACGGCGCGGGGGGGCCACGACGAGCAGTACTTC

D gene: NA
clone size: many
J gene: TRBJ2-1
V gene: TRBV7-2
CDR3 protein: CASSLGMGMNEQFF
CDR3 DNA: TGTGCCAGCAGCTTAGGAATGGGGATGAATGAGCAGTTCTTC

D gene: NA
clone size: few
J gene: TRBJ2-4
V gene: TRBV15
CDR3 protein: CATSRRPEKNIQYF
CDR3 DNA: TGTGCCACCAGCAGAAGACCCGAAAAAAACATTCAGTACTTC

D gene: NA
clone size: few
J gene: TRBJ2-3
V gene: TRBV6-4
CDR3 protein: CASSDQGYSTDTQYF
CDR3 DNA: TGTGCCAGCAGTGACCAGGGATATAGCACAGATACGCAGTATTTT

D gene: NA
clone size: NA
J gene: TRBJ1-1
V gene: TRBV30
CDR3 protein: CAWSVGGEAFF
CDR3 DNA: TGTGCCTGGAGTGTGGGCGGCGAAGCTTTCTTT

D gene: TRBD1
clone size: NA
J gene: TRBJ2-7
V gene: TRBV4-2
CDR3 protein: CASSQDRRLDRENYEQYF
CDR3 DNA: TGTGCCAGCAGCCAAGATCGCAGGTTAGACAGGGAAAACTACGAGCAGTACTTC

D gene: NA
clone size: NA
J gene: TRBJ2-3
V gene: TRBV12-3/TRBV12-4
CDR3 protein: CASSWTIRADTEYF
CDR3 DNA: TGTGCCAGCAGTTGGACAATCAGGGCAGATACGGAGTATTTT

D gene: TRBD2
clone size: once
J gene: TRBJ2-5
V gene: TRBV7-3
CDR3 protein: CASSLKSGGAQETQYF
CDR3 DNA: TGTGCCAGCAGCTTAAAGAGCGGGGGGGCCCAAGAGACCCAGTACTTC

D gene: TRBD1
clone size: many
J gene: TRBJ2-1
V gene: TRBV6-5
CDR3 protein: CASSAMRDREFF
CDR3 DNA: TGTGCCAGCAGTGCGATGCGGGACAGGGAGTTCTTC

D gene: NA
clone size: NA
J gene: TRBJ1-1
V gene: TRBV20-1
CDR3 protein: CSAGARGGTPLQAFF
CDR3 DNA: TGCAGTGCTGGGGCCAGAGGCGGGACACCCCTTCAAGCTTTCTTT

D gene: TRBD2
clone size: few
J gene: TRBJ2-1
V gene: TRBV29-1
CDR3 protein: CSVEGGTRSYNEQFF
CDR3 DNA: TGCAGCGTTGAAGGCGGGACTAGATCTTACAATGAGCAGTTCTTC

D gene: TRBD1
clone size: NA
J gene: TRBJ2-7
V gene: TRBV27
CDR3 protein: CASRQYTGQGAPEQYF
CDR3 DNA: TGTGCCAGCAGACAATACACGGGACAGGGGGCACCCGAGCAGTACTTC

D gene: TRBD2
clone size: NA
J gene: TRBJ2-1
V gene: TRBV7-2
CDR3 protein: CASSLERASGVSYNEQFF
CDR3 DNA: TGTGCCAGCAGCTTAGAGAGGGCTAGCGGGGTCTCCTACAATGAGCAGTTCTTC

D gene: NA
clone size: NA
J gene: TRBJ1-2
V gene: TRBV4-1
CDR3 protein: CASSQVIGTYGYTF
CDR3 DNA: TGCGCCAGCAGCCAAGTAATAGGGACCTATGGCTACACCTTC

D gene: NA
clone size: NA
J gene: TRBJ1-5
V gene: TRBV30
CDR3 protein: CAWSEREGGVNSNQPQHF
CDR3 DNA: TGTGCCTGGAGTGAACGGGAGGGTGGGGTAAATAGCAATCAGCCCCAGCATTTT

D gene: NA
clone size: NA
J gene: TRBJ1-2
V gene: TRBV10-3
CDR3 protein: CAISESGGLDGYTF
CDR3 DNA: TGTGCCATCAGTGAGTCTGGAGGGTTAGATGGCTACACCTTC

D gene: TRBD1
clone size: many
J gene: TRBJ2-7
V gene: TRBV3-1
CDR3 protein: CASSQGTGGPYEQYF
CDR3 DNA: TGTGCCAGCAGCCAGGGGACAGGGGGCCCCTACGAGCAGTACTTC

D gene: NA
clone size: NA
J gene: TRBJ2-5
V gene: TRBV9
CDR3 protein: CASSVTWIGSQETQYF
CDR3 DNA: TGTGCCAGCAGCGTAACCTGGATAGGTTCCCAAGAGACCCAGTACTTC

D gene: TRBD1
clone size: NA
J gene: TRBJ2-7
V gene: TRBV5-1
CDR3 protein: CASSQANTGTGPYEQYF
CDR3 DNA: TGCGCCAGCAGCCAAGCGAATACCGGGACAGGGCCCTACGAGCAGTACTTC

D gene: NA
clone size: few
J gene: TRBJ2-7
V gene: TRBV29-1
CDR3 protein: CSVGDGNSYEQYF
CDR3 DNA: TGCAGCGTTGGGGACGGAAACTCCTACGAGCAGTACTTC

D gene: NA
clone size: NA
J gene: TRBJ2-5
V gene: TRBV7-8
CDR3 protein: CASNPFSGVNEQYF
CDR3 DNA: TGTGCCAGCAACCCATTCTCAGGGGTTAATGAGCAGTACTTC

D gene: NA
clone size: NA
J gene: TRBJ2-3
V gene: TRBV5-1
CDR3 protein: CASSLGSQGGTDTQYF
CDR3 DNA: TGCGCCAGTAGCTTGGGATCGCAGGGAGGCACAGATACGCAGTATTTT

D gene: NA
clone size: many
J gene: TRBJ2-5
V gene: TRBV7-8
CDR3 protein: CASSEARLAGEQYF
CDR3 DNA: TGTGCCAGCAGCGAGGCGCGACTAGCAGGGGAGCAGTACTTC

D gene: TRBD2
clone size: NA
J gene: TRBJ2-4
V gene: TRBV5-1
CDR3 protein: CASSLQGEGSIQYF
CDR3 DNA: TGCGCCAGCAGCTTGCAAGGGGAGGGAAGCATTCAGTACTTC

D gene: NA
clone size: many
J gene: TRBJ2-7
V gene: TRBV3-1
CDR3 protein: CASSHLSYEQYF
CDR3 DNA: TGTGCCAGCAGCCACCTCTCCTACGAGCAGTACTTC

D gene: TRBD1
clone size: NA
J gene: TRBJ2-1
V gene: TRBV14
CDR3 protein: CASSQAPTGGAYNEQFF
CDR3 DNA: TGTGCCAGCAGCCAAGCCCCCACAGGGGGCGCCTACAATGAGCAGTTCTTC

D gene: NA
clone size: many
J gene: TRBJ1-2
V gene: TRBV20-1
CDR3 protein: CSPLRAEANYGYTF
CDR3 DNA: TGCAGTCCACTGCGGGCAGAAGCTAACTATGGCTACACCTTC

D gene: TRBD2
clone size: NA
J gene: TRBJ2-7
V gene: TRBV2
CDR3 protein: CASSGGLAGYEQYF
CDR3 DNA: TGTGCCAGCAGTGGGGGACTAGCGGGCTACGAGCAGTACTTC

D gene: NA
clone size: NA
J gene: TRBJ1-2
V gene: TRBV19
CDR3 protein: CASWDGAGDTF
CDR3 DNA: TGTGCCAGTTGGGACGGAGCTGGCGACACCTTC

D gene: NA
clone size: NA
J gene: TRBJ1-5
V gene: TRBV29-1
CDR3 protein: CSVLLPSGEHQPQHF
CDR3 DNA: TGCAGCGTCCTACTGCCTTCCGGAGAGCATCAGCCCCAGCATTTT

D gene: NA
clone size: NA
J gene: TRBJ2-4
V gene: TRBV20-1
CDR3 protein: CSATHPKAVKNIQYF
CDR3 DNA: TGCAGTGCTACCCACCCCAAAGCGGTCAAAAACATTCAGTACTTC

D gene: NA
clone size: many
J gene: TRBJ1-2
V gene: TRBV4-2
CDR3 protein: CASSQDRNSANYGYTF
CDR3 DNA: TGTGCCAGCAGCCAAGATCGTAACTCCGCTAACTATGGCTACACCTTC

D gene: NA
clone size: many
J gene: TRBJ1-6
V gene: TRBV12-3/TRBV12-4
CDR3 protein: CASSLAGAANSPLHF
CDR3 DNA: TGTGCCAGCAGTTTGGCAGGGGCGGCCAATTCACCCCTCCACTTT

D gene: NA
clone size: NA
J gene: TRBJ2-3
V gene: TRBV27
CDR3 protein: CASSSRYTDTQYF
CDR3 DNA: TGTGCCAGCAGTTCTAGGTACACAGATACGCAGTATTTT

D gene: TRBD2
clone size: NA
J gene: TRBJ2-1
V gene: TRBV11-2
CDR3 protein: CASSLRASGPLGHEQFF
CDR3 DNA: TGTGCCAGCAGCCTAAGGGCTAGCGGGCCCCTGGGGCATGAGCAGTTCTTC

D gene: NA
clone size: NA
J gene: TRBJ1-5
V gene: TRBV5-1
CDR3 protein: CASSLFGGRRKEPQHF
CDR3 DNA: TGCGCCAGCAGCTTGTTTGGGGGGCGGCGAAAGGAGCCCCAGCATTTT

D gene: TRBD1
clone size: few
J gene: TRBJ2-6
V gene: TRBV20-1
CDR3 protein: CSAQQGAGSGANVRTF
CDR3 DNA: TGCAGTGCTCAACAGGGGGCTGGCTCTGGGGCCAACGTCCGGACTTTC

D gene: NA
clone size: NA
J gene: TRBJ1-4
V gene: TRBV6-7
CDR3 protein: CASSHIVPAEKLFF
CDR3 DNA: TGTGCCAGCAGCCACATAGTACCAGCTGAAAAACTGTTTTTT

D gene: TRBD1
clone size: many
J gene: TRBJ2-6
V gene: TRBV29-1
CDR3 protein: CSVERTGGAWSNVLTF
CDR3 DNA: TGCAGCGTTGAGAGGACAGGGGGCGCTTGGTCCAACGTCCTGACTTTC

D gene: NA
clone size: many
J gene: TRBJ2-7
V gene: TRBV2
CDR3 protein: CASRRGRVRREQYF
CDR3 DNA: TGTGCCAGCAGGCGAGGCAGGGTGAGAAGAGAGCAGTACTTC

D gene: TRBD1
clone size: NA
J gene: TRBJ2-1
V gene: TRBV3-1
CDR3 protein: CASSHDRDNEQFF
CDR3 DNA: TGTGCCAGCAGCCACGACAGGGATAATGAGCAGTTCTTC

D gene: TRBD1
clone size: few
J gene: TRBJ1-1
V gene: TRBV12-3/TRBV12-4
CDR3 protein: CASSSHRGDTEAFF
CDR3 DNA: TGTGCCAGCAGTTCCCACAGGGGAGACACTGAAGCTTTCTTT

D gene: NA
clone size: NA
J gene: TRBJ2-7
V gene: TRBV7-3
CDR3 protein: CASSLHGGPPGGEQYF
CDR3 DNA: TGTGCCAGCAGCCTCCACGGGGGGCCCCCGGGGGGCGAGCAGTACTTC

D gene: TRBD1
clone size: NA
J gene: TRBJ2-2
V gene: TRBV29-1
CDR3 protein: CSVGDRTYGTGELFF
CDR3 DNA: TGCAGCGTTGGGGACAGAACTTATGGGACCGGGGAGCTGTTTTTT

D gene: NA
clone size: NA
J gene: TRBJ1-6
V gene: TRBV4-3
CDR3 protein: CASSQGSTVDSPLHF
CDR3 DNA: TGCGCCAGCAGCCAAGGGTCTACTGTGGATTCACCCCTCCACTTT

D gene: NA
clone size: few
J gene: TRBJ1-6
V gene: TRBV7-8
CDR3 protein: CASSPGHMSSYNSPLHF
CDR3 DNA: TGTGCCAGCAGCCCCGGACATATGAGCTCCTATAATTCACCCCTCCACTTT

D gene: NA
clone size: many
J gene: TRBJ2-3
V gene: TRBV5-1
CDR3 protein: CASSLSGTWGDTQYF
CDR3 DNA: TGCGCCAGCAGCTTATCCGGGACTTGGGGAGATACGCAGTATTTT

D gene: TRBD2
clone size: few
J gene: TRBJ2-1
V gene: TRBV29-1
CDR3 protein: CSVAGTSGGYNEQFF
CDR3 DNA: TGCAGCGTTGCCGGGACTAGCGGGGGTTACAATGAGCAGTTCTTC

D gene: NA
clone size: many
J gene: TRBJ1-5
V gene: TRBV7-2
CDR3 protein: CASRGTGSNQPQHF
CDR3 DNA: TGTGCCAGCAGAGGAACAGGGAGCAATCAGCCCCAGCATTTT

D gene: NA
clone size: many
J gene: TRBJ2-7
V gene: TRBV7-9
CDR3 protein: CASSQTGQLYEQYF
CDR3 DNA: TGTGCCAGCAGCCAAACGGGACAACTCTACGAGCAGTACTTC

D gene: TRBD1
clone size: few
J gene: TRBJ1-2
V gene: TRBV5-1
CDR3 protein: CASSPPETGVPGYTF
CDR3 DNA: TGCGCCAGCAGCCCTCCGGAGACAGGGGTGCCTGGCTACACCTTC

D gene: TRBD2
clone size: many
J gene: TRBJ2-3
V gene: TRBV6-6
CDR3 protein: CASSPGAGVQVADTQYF
CDR3 DNA: TGTGCCAGCAGCCCCGGGGCGGGGGTTCAGGTCGCAGATACGCAGTATTTT

D gene: TRBD2
clone size: NA
J gene: TRBJ2-7
V gene: TRBV4-1
CDR3 protein: CASSQLASGGAYEQYF
CDR3 DNA: TGCGCCAGCAGCCAGTTGGCTAGCGGGGGAGCCTACGAGCAGTACTTC

D gene: TRBD2
clone size: few
J gene: TRBJ2-1
V gene: TRBV20-1
CDR3 protein: CSARGGESYNEQFF
CDR3 DNA: TGCAGTGCTCGCGGGGGTGAATCCTACAATGAGCAGTTCTTC

D gene: TRBD1
clone size: NA
J gene: TRBJ2-7
V gene: TRBV7-3
CDR3 protein: CASSFPPRTGGYEQYF
CDR3 DNA: TGTGCCAGCAGCTTTCCCCCCCGGACAGGGGGCTACGAGCAGTACTTC